This entry lists 7 T cell receptor beta chains sequenced from one sample in a study of T cell repertoires in cytomegalovirus infection. These receptors lack a known antigen. TCRdb re-derived calls from the reads in MiXCR, one entry per CDR3 protein. The sample has 650,000 to 850,000 distinct CDR3 sequences, 25% to 35% seen once. The sequenced sample was cultured CD8+ T cells from PBMCs, obtained from culture after CMV antigen stimulation. These receptors all come from a human donor in good health (CMV status not recorded). Some clones in this sample may be carry-over from other donors' samples.

This clonotype occurred a few times. For the CDR3, the DNA is TGTGCCAGCAGCAACCGGGAGGGGAGGATCGGTGAGCAGTTCTTC. Translation: CASSNREGRIGEQFF. The chain recombines TRBV7-9 with TRBJ2-1; 8 bases fit TRBD2. J was trimmed by 9 bases and V by 5 bases; bases with no gene match: 12. The CDR3 loop spans 15 amino acids. Germline V gives CDR1 SEHNR, CDR2 FQNEAQ (reference sequence).

The V gene is TRBV27, the J gene TRBJ2-1; tentatively, D is TRBD2 (5 bases). Germline V gene sequence: CDR1 MNHEY, CDR2 SMNVEV (reference sequence). The CDR3 contains 14 residues. Trimming removed 8 bases at V and 4 bases at J, with 15 bases between. CDR3 loop: CASGGPGIYNEQFF. The CDR3 nucleotides are TGTGCCAGCGGAGGACCCGGAATATACAATGAGCAGTTCTTC.

Only a few counts were recorded for this clonotype. The chain combines TRBV12-3 or TRBV12-4 with TRBJ1-1; D is uncertain. V gave up 3 bases and J gave up 4 bases, with 9 bases separating them. The length of the CDR3 is 13 residues. Here the CDR3 DNA reads TGTGCCAGCAGTTTTGCGGGGTTCACTGAAGCTTTCTTT. Translating gives CASSFAGFTEAFF.

The genes are TRBV29-1 and TRBJ2-2, with D tentatively TRBD2 (6 bases). The germline CDR1 and CDR2 sequences are SQVTM and ANQGSEA. The CDR3 runs to 17 residues. V dropped 3 bases and J dropped 0 bases, with 17 bases sitting between them. The CDR3 sequence: CSVEVGRGRPNTGELFF. The DNA of the CDR3 is TGCAGCGTTGAGGTTGGGAGAGGGAGGCCGAACACCGGGGAGCTGTTTTTT.

This chain connects TRBV2 to TRBJ2-1; TRBD1 is a possible D gene (5 bases). This CDR3 is 12 amino acids long. Germline CDR1 reads SNHLY; CDR2 reads FYNNEI. Trimming cost V 6 bases and J 9 bases, with 12 bases left between them. The CDR3 sequence is CASSPWGFEQFF. CDR3 DNA sequence: TGTGCCAGCAGCCCGTGGGGCTTTGAGCAGTTCTTC.

This clonotype was observed a handful of times. The chain links TRBV2 to TRBJ2-5; TRBD1 is a possible D gene (6 bases). Germline V gene data show CDR1 as SNHLY and CDR2 as FYNNEI. V was cut by 3 bases and J by 5 bases, with 16 bases left in between. This CDR3 is 15 amino acids long. Here the CDR3 reads CASSEGAGTGETQYF. The CDR3 DNA reads as TGTGCCAGCAGTGAGGGGGCCGGGACCGGGGAGACCCAGTACTTC.

This clonotype was seen at least ten times. The chain couples TRBV7-2 to TRBJ2-1, with 13 bases aligning to TRBD2. The CDR3 consists of 15 residues. Looked up from germline, CDR1 is SGHTA and CDR2 is FQGNSA. V lost 4 bases to trimming and J lost 8 bases; unmatched junction nucleotides: 5. The CDR3 DNA reads as TGTGCCAGCAGCTCGGGGACTAGCGGGGTCTATGAGCAGTTCTTC. It codes for CASSSGTSGVYEQFF.